This T cell receptor (beta chain) was identified during a study of CD8 T cells in Susac syndrome. There are 13 residues in the CDR3. TEMRA cells were FACS-enriched, with CD8+ and CD4+ T cells isolated negatively. The RNA input was roughly 0.45 to 1 ug, and it was reverse transcribed with random hexamers. By means of immunoSEQ multiplex PCR, TCR beta CDR3 spanning 54 Vbeta and 13 Jbeta underwent amplification. MiXCR, applied by TCRdb to the immunoSEQ multiplex PCR reads, yields one record per CDR3 protein. Altogether about 150,000 distinct CDR3 sequences are present, just under 97% being singletons, with the ten largest covering around 0.15%.

The rearrangement joins TRBV12-3 or TRBV12-4 to TRBJ2-3; TRBD1 or TRBD2 may be the D gene (5 bases each). Sequencing was done on a sample of CD8+ T cells from PBMCs. The sequence was collected from a human donor with multiple sclerosis. The CDR3 DNA reads as TGTGTTTCGGGGCAGGGAAGCACAGATACGCAGTATTTT. Its translation is CVSGQGSTDTQYF.